This T cell receptor (beta chain) comes out of a study of Tregs in tolerant kidney transplant recipients. General study findings and limits: Validation in larger populations is needed because few patients were studied. The most relevant donor-specific Treg TCRbeta repertoire apparently came from expansion with activated donor B cells. For some patients, primers changed over time, blocking nucleotide-level comparison.

With respect to this clone: Its antigen is unidentified.

Only in-frame clones appear in the TCRdb table, and some are missing; sequencing was by immunoSEQ multiplex PCR. The sample lists under 85,000 clones; 70% to 90% were seen once. The ends were cut back, 1 base at V and 7 bases at J, with 16 bases in the middle. This CDR3 comprises 15 residues. CDR1 and CDR2 from the germline V gene are SGHTA and FQGNSA. Unstimulated Tregs (CD4+CD25+CD127-) and CD4+CD25- non-Tregs were sorted from PBMCs. The chain is built from TRBV7-2 and TRBJ2-5; tentative D call: TRBD2 (5 bases). The receptor's source is a human donor who received a combined kidney and bone marrow transplant. Sequencing was performed on CD4+ T cells from blood, taken before the transplant. The CDR3 nucleotides read TGTGCCAGCAGCTTAGTTGCTCAGACTAAGGTGACCCAGTACTTC. Its translation is CASSLVAQTKVTQYF.